The clone carrying this TCR beta chain has only a few counts. Its antigen is undetermined. This specimen belongs to a study of beta chain features in type 1 diabetes. This CDR3 has 13 amino acids. The germline gives CDR1 SGHDN, CDR2 FVKESK. V lost 0 bases to trimming and J lost 4 bases, with 6 bases between them. CD4+ cells of the naive, central memory, regulatory and stem cell-like memory types were sorted via CD45RO/CCR7/CD25/CD127/CD95/CD27. Study-level findings and limits: All four CD4+ subsets from Type 1 diabetes patients carried moderately but significantly shorter TCRB CDR3s.

Reverse transcribing all isolated RNA meant expressed TCRB transcripts were sequenced. Produced via immunoSEQ multiplex PCR; TCRdb's table is partial and in-frame only. The sample contains over 650,000 clones, about an eighth of which appear only once. Source material: naive CD4+ T cells from blood. This receptor was identified in a man aged 18 to 30 with type 1 diabetes. The chain combines TRBV14 with TRBJ1-2; no clear D gene. The chain's CDR3 is CASSQDSSYGYTF. DNA of the CDR3: TGTGCCAGCAGCCAAGATAGCAGCTATGGCTACACCTTC.